This T cell receptor beta chain was found in a study of patients and donors after allogeneic stem cell transplantation. TCRdb recomputed calls from the RT-PCR reads with MiXCR, one row per CDR3 protein. The sample contains about a million distinct CDR3 sequences, about 20% of which appear only once. The CDR3 loop spans 15 amino acids. The V end lost 0 bases, the J end lost 5 bases, and 13 bases lay between the germline ends. Germline V gene sequence: CDR1 MGHRA, CDR2 YSYEKL. The sequence came from a human donor who was either an allogeneic HSCT recipient or a stem cell or donor lymphocyte infusion donor (not recorded which). It is not recorded whose cells these are; they may come from a transplant donor. Specimen: blood, either unsorted or a sorted T cell fraction (not recorded which). The J gene is TRBJ2-5, the V gene TRBV4-1; D may be TRBD1 (6 bases). CDR3 residues: CASSQEGGGEETQYF. CDR3 nucleotide sequence: TGCGCCAGCAGCCAAGAAGGGGGTGGTGAGGAGACCCAGTACTTC.